The rows below give T cell receptor beta chains drawn from one sample of a study of blood T cell repertoires in COVID-19. The repertoire was sequenced with immunoSEQ multiplex PCR; TCRdb's copy has only in-frame clones and lacks some. The table shows roughly 52,000 clones, with 82% occurring only once. Source material: peripheral blood. Every receptor here comes from a man aged 80 or over with COVID-19, enrolled during active disease. Both conserved end residues are part of each CDR3. D genes are given only for firm matches. For some rows the clone size is stated as once, few or many, or as a class when expanded; others skip it.

clone_size: .; v_call: TRBV28; d_call: .; j_call: TRBJ1-2; cdr3_nt: TGTGCCAGCACCCGGAGCTCCTCTAACTATGGCTACACCTTC; cdr3_aa: CASTRSSSNYGYTF
clone_size: .; v_call: TRBV27; d_call: TRBD1; j_call: TRBJ2-3; cdr3_nt: TGTGCCAGCACAGACAGGGCTGAGGCCTTAGATACGCAGTATTTT; cdr3_aa: CASTDRAEALDTQYF
clone_size: .; v_call: TRBV19; d_call: .; j_call: TRBJ1-1; cdr3_nt: TGTGCCAGTAGTAGGGGGCAAAGAACTGAAGCTTTCTTT; cdr3_aa: CASSRGQRTEAFF
clone_size: few; v_call: TRBV24-1; d_call: TRBD1; j_call: TRBJ1-2; cdr3_nt: TGTGCCACCAGTGATTCCCAGGGGGCCAGCCTTTCTCTATATGGCTACACCTTC; cdr3_aa: CATSDSQGASLSLYGYTF
clone_size: .; v_call: TRBV30; d_call: .; j_call: TRBJ1-1; cdr3_nt: TGTGCCTGGAGTGTACAGGCCAACACTGAAGCTTTCTTT; cdr3_aa: CAWSVQANTEAFF
clone_size: .; v_call: TRBV9; d_call: .; j_call: TRBJ1-6; cdr3_nt: TGTGCCAGCAGCGTAGCTCCAGGGGAGGGTTCACCCCTCCACTTT; cdr3_aa: CASSVAPGEGSPLHF
clone_size: once; v_call: TRBV7-9; d_call: .; j_call: TRBJ1-2; cdr3_nt: TGTGCCAGCAGGGCGCCGGGGGAAGTAGTCTGGGGCTACACCTTC; cdr3_aa: CASRAPGEVVWGYTF
clone_size: .; v_call: TRBV6-2/TRBV6-3; d_call: .; j_call: TRBJ1-2; cdr3_nt: TGTGCCAGCAGTAACCCCGAGCGGGGGCAGGCCTTC; cdr3_aa: CASSNPERGQAF
clone_size: .; v_call: TRBV9; d_call: .; j_call: TRBJ1-1; cdr3_nt: TGTGCCAGCAGCGCCAGACAGTCGAACACTGAAGCTTTCTTT; cdr3_aa: CASSARQSNTEAFF
clone_size: .; v_call: TRBV6-2/TRBV6-3; d_call: TRBD2; j_call: TRBJ2-1; cdr3_nt: TGTGCCAGCAGTTACTCTGTTAGCGGGAGATACAATGAGCAGTTCTTC; cdr3_aa: CASSYSVSGRYNEQFF